The clone carrying this TCR beta chain has only a few counts. Its antigen is undetermined. This record comes from a study of CD8 T cells in ankylosing spondylitis. Germline loops: CDR1 PRHDT, CDR2 FYEKMQ (reference sequence). The CDR3 length is 12 residues. V lost 6 bases, J lost 7 bases, and 7 bases lay in between. General study findings and limits: Characteristic of ankylosing spondylitis blood, it appeared, was a TCR beta motif comprising 7 to 9 highly homologous variants. Earlier studies detected some motif variants in reactive arthritis synovial fluid and blood.

Quantitative 5'-RACE with molecular barcodes generated TCR beta libraries. TCRdb reanalysed the 5' RACE reads using MiXCR and keeps one entry per CDR3 protein. The sample records about 390,000 distinct CDR3 sequences, around 22% being singletons. Sequencing was carried out using blood, either unsorted or a sorted T cell fraction (not recorded which). The J gene is TRBJ1-6, the V gene TRBV13; D is perhaps TRBD1 (5 bases). The sequence derives from a male donor with ankylosing spondylitis. The CDR3 protein is CASRNRNSPLHF. The CDR3 DNA is TGTGCCAGCAGGAACAGGAATTCACCCCTCCACTTT.